This T cell receptor (beta chain) was sequenced in a study of T cell responses to AZD1222 COVID-19 vaccine. The protocol was immunoSEQ multiplex PCR, while the TCRdb copy is restricted to in-frame clones and leaves out a portion. The sample lists 150,000 or so clones; 91% were seen once. Germline CDR1 reads SQVTM; CDR2 reads ANQGSEA. The V end was cut by 6 bases, the J end by 6 bases, with 18 bases between. The CDR3 is made up of 14 amino acids. This clonotype originated in an adult in good health. Sequencing was performed on peripheral blood, taken on day 0 of AZD1222 vaccination. The V gene is TRBV29-1, the J gene TRBJ1-5, with D possibly TRBD1 on 6 matching bases. DNA of the CDR3: TGCAGCGTGACCTCGGGGGCCCGGGGTCAGCCCCAGCATTTT. It codes for CSVTSGARGQPQHF.